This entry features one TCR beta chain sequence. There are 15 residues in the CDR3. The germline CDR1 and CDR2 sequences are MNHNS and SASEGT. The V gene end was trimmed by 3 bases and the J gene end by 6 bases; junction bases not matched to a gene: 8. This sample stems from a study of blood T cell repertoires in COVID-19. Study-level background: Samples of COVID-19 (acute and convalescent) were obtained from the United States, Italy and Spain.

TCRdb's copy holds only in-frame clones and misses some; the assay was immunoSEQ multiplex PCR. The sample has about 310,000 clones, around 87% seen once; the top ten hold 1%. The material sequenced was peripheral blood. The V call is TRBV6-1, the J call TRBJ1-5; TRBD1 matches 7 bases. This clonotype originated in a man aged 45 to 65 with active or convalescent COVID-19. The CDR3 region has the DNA TGTGCCAGCAGTGACCCTTACAGGGGAAGTCAGCCCCAGCATTTT. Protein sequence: CASSDPYRGSQPQHF.